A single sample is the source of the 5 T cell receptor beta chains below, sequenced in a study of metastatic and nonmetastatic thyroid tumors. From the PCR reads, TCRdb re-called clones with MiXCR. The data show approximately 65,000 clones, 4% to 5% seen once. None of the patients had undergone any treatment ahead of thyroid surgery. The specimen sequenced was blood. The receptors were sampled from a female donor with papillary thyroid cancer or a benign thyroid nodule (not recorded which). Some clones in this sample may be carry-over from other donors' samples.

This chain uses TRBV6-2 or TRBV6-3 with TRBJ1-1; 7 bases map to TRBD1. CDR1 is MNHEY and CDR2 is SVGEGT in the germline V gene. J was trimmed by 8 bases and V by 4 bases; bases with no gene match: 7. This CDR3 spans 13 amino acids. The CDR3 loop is CASSFRGGTEAFF. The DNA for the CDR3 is TGTGCCAGCAGTTTCAGGGGGGGAACAGAAGCTTTCTTT.

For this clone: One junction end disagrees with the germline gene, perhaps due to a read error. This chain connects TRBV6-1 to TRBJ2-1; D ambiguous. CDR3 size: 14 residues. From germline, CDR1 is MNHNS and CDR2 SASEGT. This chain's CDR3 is CASRRFKSNNEKFF. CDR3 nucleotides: TGTGCCAGCAGGAGATTTAAATCCAACAATGAGAAGTTCTTC.

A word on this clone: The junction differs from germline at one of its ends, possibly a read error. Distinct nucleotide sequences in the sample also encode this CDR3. The CDR3 loop is CASSLYGGIHDYGYTF. The CDR3 bases are TGTGCCAGCAGCCTCTATGGGGGGATCCACGACTATGGCTATACATTC. V gene TRBV7-8 combines with J gene TRBJ1-2; a possible D gene is TRBD1 (5 bases). This CDR3 region has 16 residues. Germline values: CDR1 SGHVS, CDR2 FQNEAQ.

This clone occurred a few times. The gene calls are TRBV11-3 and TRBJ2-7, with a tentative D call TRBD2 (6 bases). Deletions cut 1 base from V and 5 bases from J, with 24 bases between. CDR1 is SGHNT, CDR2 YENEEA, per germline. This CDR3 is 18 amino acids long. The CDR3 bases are TGTGCCAGCAGCTTAGTCTTGGGGGGTAGCTTCAACGTCCACGAGCAGTACTTC. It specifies CASSLVLGGSFNVHEQYF.

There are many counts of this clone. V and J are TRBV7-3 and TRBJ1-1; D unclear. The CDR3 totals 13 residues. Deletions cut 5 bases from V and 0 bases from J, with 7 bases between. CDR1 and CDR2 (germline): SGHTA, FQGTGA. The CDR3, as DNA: TGTGCCAGCAGCAAACAGATGAACACTGAAGCTTTCTTT. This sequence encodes CASSKQMNTEAFF.